This T cell receptor (beta chain) was sequenced for a study of tumor-infiltrating lymphocytes in primary liver carcinoma. This clonotype showed up many times. Both RNA and DNA were isolated together from about 21-30 mg of bulk tissue that had not been sorted. Production of TCR beta cDNA used roughly 500 ng total RNA together with a constant-region primer. Nested multiplex PCR, run for three rounds with slightly modified ARM-PCR, yielded TCR beta libraries. Researchers ran the first two PCR rounds for ten to eleven cycles each with TRBV1-TRBV30 forward primers and a C-beta reverse primer. TCRdb re-called the multiplex PCR reads with MiXCR, one entry per CDR3 protein. Of some 55,000 distinct CDR3 sequences in the sample, 60% to 75% are singletons; the top ten hold roughly 26%. V gave up 5 bases and J gave up 8 bases; unmatched junction bases: 2. CDR1 SQVTM and CDR2 ANQGSEA come from the germline V gene. The CDR3 totals 10 residues.

This receptor was obtained from a man aged 35-49 years with primary liver carcinoma and hepatitis B virus infection. Specimen: liver tumor tissue from sampling region 2. The sample's subset: tumor region T2, inferior pole. This chain uses TRBV29-1 with TRBJ1-1; 7 bases line up with TRBD1. The CDR3 nucleotides read TGCAGCGTTACGACAGGGGAAGCTTTCTTT. Translated: CSVTTGEAFF.